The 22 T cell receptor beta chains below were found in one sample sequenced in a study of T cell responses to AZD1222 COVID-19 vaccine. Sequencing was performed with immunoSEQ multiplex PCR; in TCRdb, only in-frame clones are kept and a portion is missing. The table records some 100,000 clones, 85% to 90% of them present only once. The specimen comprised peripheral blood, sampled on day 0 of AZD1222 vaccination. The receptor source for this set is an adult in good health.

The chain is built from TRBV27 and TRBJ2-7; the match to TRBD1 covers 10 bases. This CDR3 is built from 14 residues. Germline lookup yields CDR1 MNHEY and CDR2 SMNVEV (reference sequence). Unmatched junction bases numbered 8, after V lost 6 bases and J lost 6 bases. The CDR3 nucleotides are TGTGCCAGCAGAGGGGGTCGGACAGGGGGCGAGCAGTACTTC. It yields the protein CASRGGRTGGEQYF.

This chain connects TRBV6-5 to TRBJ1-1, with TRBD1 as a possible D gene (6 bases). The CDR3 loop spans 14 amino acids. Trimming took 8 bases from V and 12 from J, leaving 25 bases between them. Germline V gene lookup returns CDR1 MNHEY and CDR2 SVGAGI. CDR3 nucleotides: TGTGCCAGCCTTCAGGGCGGGGGGCTGGCGGCAACTTTCTTT. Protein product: CASLQGGGLAATFF.

Here the CDR3 DNA reads TGCGCCAGCAGTCGGGTAAACATTCAGTACTTC. Translation gives CASSRVNIQYF. The rearrangement links TRBV10-1 to TRBJ2-4, with D unresolved. This CDR3 is built from 11 residues. V was trimmed by 5 bases and J by 6 bases, leaving 5 bases between them. The germline V gene has CDR1 WNHNN and CDR2 SYGVQD (reference sequence).

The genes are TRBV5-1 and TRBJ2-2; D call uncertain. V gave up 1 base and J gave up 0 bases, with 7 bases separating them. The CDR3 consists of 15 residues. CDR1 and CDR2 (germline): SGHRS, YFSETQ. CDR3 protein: CASSLNRPNTGELFF. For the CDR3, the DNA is TGCGCCAGCAGCTTGAACCGCCCGAACACCGGGGAGCTGTTTTTT.

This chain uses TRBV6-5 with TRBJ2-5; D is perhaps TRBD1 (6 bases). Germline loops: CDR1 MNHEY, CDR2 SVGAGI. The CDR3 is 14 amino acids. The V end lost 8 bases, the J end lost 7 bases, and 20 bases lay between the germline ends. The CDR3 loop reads CASRTPQGVGTQYF. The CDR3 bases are TGTGCCAGCCGGACGCCACAGGGCGTAGGGACCCAGTACTTC.

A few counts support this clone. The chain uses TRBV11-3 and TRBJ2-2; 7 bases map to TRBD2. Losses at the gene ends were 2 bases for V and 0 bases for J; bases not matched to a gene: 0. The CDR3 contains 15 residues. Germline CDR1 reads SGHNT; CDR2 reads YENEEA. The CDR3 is CASSLSGANTGELFF. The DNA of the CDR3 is TGTGCCAGCAGCTTAAGCGGGGCGAACACCGGGGAGCTGTTTTTT.

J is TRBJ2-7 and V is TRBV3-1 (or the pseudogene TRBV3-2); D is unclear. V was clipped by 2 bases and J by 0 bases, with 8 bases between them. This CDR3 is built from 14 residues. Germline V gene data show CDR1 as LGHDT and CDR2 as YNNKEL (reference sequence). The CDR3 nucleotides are TGTGCCAGCAGCCAACACGGGTCCTCCTACGAGCAGTACTTC. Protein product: CASSQHGSSYEQYF.

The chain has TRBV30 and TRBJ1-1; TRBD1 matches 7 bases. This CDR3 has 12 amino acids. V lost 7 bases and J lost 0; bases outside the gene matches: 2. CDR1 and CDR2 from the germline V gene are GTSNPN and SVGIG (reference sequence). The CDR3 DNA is TGTGCCTTACAGGGGCTGAACACTGAAGCTTTCTTT. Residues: CALQGLNTEAFF.

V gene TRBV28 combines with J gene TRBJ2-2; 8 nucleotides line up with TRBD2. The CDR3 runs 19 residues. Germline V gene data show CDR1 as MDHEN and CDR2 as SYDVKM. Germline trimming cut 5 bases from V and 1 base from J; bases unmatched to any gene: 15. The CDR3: CASSTFKAAGGLNTGELFF. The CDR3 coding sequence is TGTGCCAGCAGTACTTTCAAAGCTGCGGGGGGTCTGAACACCGGGGAGCTGTTTTTT.

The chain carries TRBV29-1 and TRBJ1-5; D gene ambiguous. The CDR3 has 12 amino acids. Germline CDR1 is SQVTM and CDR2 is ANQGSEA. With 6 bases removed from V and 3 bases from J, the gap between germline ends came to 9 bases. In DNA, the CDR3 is TGCAGCGTCGGAGGAGTCAATCAGCCCCAGCATTTT. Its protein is CSVGGVNQPQHF.

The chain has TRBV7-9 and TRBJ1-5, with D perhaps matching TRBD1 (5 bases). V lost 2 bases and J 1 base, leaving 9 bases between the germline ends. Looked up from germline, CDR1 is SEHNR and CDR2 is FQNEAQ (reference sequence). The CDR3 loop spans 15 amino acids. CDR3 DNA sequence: TGTGCCAGCAGCTTACGGTGGGGGAGCAATCAGCCCCAGCATTTT. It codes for CASSLRWGSNQPQHF.

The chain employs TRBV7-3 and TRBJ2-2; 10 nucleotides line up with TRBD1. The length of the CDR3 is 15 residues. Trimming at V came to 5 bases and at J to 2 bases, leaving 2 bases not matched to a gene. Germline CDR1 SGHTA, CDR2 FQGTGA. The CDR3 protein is CASSRQGANTGELFF. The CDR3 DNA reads TGTGCCAGCAGCCGACAGGGGGCTAACACCGGGGAGCTGTTTTTT.

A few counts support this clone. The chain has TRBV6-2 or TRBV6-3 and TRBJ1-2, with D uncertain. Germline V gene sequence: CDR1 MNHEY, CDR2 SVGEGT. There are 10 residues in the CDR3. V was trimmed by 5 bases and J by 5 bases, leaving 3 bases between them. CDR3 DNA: TGTGCCAGCAGTGATTATGGCTACACCTTC. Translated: CASSDYGYTF.

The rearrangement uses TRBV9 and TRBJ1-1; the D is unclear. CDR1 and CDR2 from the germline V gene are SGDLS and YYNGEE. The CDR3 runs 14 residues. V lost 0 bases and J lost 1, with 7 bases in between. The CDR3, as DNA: TGTGCCAGCAGCGTAGTACCGACGAACACTGAAGCTTTCTTT. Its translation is CASSVVPTNTEAFF.

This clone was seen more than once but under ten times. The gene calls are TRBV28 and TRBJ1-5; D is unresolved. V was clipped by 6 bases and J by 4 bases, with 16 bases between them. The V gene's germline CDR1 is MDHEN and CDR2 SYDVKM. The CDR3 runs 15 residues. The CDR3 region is CASRNTNTPNQPQHF. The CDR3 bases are TGTGCCAGCAGAAATACAAACACACCTAATCAGCCCCAGCATTTT.

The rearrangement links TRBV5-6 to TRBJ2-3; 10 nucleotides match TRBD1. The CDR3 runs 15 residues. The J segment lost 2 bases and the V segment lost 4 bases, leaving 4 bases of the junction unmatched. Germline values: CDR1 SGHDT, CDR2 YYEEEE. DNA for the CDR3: TGTGCCAGCAGCCCCGGGACAGGGGCCACAGATACGCAGTATTTT. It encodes CASSPGTGATDTQYF.

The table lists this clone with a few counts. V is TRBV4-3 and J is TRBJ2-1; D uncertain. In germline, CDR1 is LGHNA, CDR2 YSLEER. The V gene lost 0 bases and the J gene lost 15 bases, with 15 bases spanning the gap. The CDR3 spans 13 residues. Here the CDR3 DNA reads TGCGCCAGCAGCCAAGATCCTCAGCTTGGACCGTTCTTC. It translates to CASSQDPQLGPFF.

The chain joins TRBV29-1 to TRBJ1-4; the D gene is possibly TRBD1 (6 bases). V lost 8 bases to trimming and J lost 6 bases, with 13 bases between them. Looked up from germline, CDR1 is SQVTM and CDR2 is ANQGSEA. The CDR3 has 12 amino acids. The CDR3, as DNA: TGCAGCCATCTGGGGGCGGATGAAAAACTGTTTTTT. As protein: CSHLGADEKLFF.

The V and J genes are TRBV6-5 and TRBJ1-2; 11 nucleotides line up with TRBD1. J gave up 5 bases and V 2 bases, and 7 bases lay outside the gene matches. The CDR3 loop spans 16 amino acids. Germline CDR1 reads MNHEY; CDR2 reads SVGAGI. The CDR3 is CASSYLRTGGGYGYTF. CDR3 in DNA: TGTGCCAGCAGTTACCTACGGACAGGGGGCGGTTATGGCTACACCTTC.

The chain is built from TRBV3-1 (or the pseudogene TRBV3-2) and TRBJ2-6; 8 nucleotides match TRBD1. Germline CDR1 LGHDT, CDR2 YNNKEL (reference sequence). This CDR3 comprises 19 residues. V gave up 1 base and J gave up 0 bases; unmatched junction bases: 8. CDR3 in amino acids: CASSQAWTGSNSGANVLTF. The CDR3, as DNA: TGTGCCAGCAGCCAAGCTTGGACAGGGTCTAACTCTGGGGCCAACGTCCTGACTTTC.

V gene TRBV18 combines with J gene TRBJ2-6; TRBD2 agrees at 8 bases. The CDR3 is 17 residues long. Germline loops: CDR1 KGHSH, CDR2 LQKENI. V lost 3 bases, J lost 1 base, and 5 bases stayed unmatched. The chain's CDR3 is CASSPQTGGSGANVLTF. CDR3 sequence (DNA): TGTGCCAGCTCACCTCAGACGGGAGGGTCTGGGGCCAACGTCCTGACTTTC.

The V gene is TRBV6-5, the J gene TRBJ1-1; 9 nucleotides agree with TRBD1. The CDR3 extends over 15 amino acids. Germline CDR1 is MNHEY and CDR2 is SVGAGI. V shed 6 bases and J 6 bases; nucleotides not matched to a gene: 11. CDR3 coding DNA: TGTGCCAGCAGGGGACAGGGAGGGCCGGGGGCTGAAGCTTTCTTT. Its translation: CASRGQGGPGAEAFF.